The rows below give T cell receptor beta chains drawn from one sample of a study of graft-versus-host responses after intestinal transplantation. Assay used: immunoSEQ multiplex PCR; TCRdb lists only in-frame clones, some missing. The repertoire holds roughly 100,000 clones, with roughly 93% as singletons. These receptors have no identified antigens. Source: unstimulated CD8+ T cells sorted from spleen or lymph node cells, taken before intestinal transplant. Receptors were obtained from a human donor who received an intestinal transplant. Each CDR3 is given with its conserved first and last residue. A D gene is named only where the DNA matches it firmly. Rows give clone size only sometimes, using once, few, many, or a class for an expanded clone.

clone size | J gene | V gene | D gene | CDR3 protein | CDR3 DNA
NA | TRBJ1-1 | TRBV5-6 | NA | CASSPRREMNTEAFF | TGTGCCAGCAGCCCCCGCAGGGAGATGAACACTGAAGCTTTCTTT
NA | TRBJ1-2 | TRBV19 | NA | CASSILWEVPNYGYTF | TGTGCCAGTAGTATTCTGTGGGAGGTCCCTAACTATGGCTACACCTTC
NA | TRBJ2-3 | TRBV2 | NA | CASTGPLTDTQYF | TGTGCCAGCACTGGCCCACTCACAGATACGCAGTATTTT
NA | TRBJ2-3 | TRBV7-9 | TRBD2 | CASSSSGGSDTQYF | TGTGCCAGCAGCTCAAGCGGGGGATCAGATACGCAGTATTTT
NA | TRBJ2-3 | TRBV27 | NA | CASPLGTLTDTQYF | TGTGCCAGCCCCTTGGGGACCCTCACAGATACGCAGTATTTT
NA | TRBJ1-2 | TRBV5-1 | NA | CASSPDDRVYTF | TGCGCCAGCAGCCCGGACGACCGTGTCTACACCTTC
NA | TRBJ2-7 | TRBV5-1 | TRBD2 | CASSLGLAGVPSYEQYF | TGCGCCAGCAGCTTGGGACTAGCGGGGGTTCCCTCCTACGAGCAGTACTTC
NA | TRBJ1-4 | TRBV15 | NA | CATRVGSRGMIEKLFF | TGTGCCACCAGGGTGGGGAGCAGGGGAATGATTGAAAAACTGTTTTTT
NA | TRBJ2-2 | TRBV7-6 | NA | CASSLGRAGELFF | TGTGCCAGCAGCTTAGGGAGGGCTGGGGAGCTGTTTTTT
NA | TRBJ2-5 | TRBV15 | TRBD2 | CATSREGLVQETQYF | TGTGCCACCAGCAGAGAAGGACTAGTCCAAGAGACCCAGTACTTC
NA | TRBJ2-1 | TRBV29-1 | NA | CSGRDTIYNEQFF | TGCAGCGGCCGGGACACTATTTACAATGAGCAGTTCTTC
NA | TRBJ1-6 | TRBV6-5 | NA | CASSSSGGMGTPLHF | TGTGCCAGCAGTTCCTCCGGGGGGATGGGAACACCCCTCCACTTT
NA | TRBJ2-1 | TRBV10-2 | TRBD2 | CASEAPGGAYEQFF | TGCGCCAGCGAGGCTCCCGGGGGGGCGTATGAGCAGTTCTTC
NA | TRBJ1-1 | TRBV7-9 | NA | CASSQRVGLNTEAFF | TGTGCCAGCAGCCAACGGGTAGGGCTGAACACTGAAGCTTTCTTT
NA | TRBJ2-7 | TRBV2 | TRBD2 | CASTPTSGGSHEQYF | TGTGCCAGCACCCCGACTAGCGGGGGCTCGCACGAGCAGTACTTC
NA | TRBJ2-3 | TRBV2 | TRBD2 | CASRATSGSTDTQYF | TGTGCCAGCAGGGCGACTAGCGGGAGCACAGATACGCAGTATTTT
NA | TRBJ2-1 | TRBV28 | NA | CASGVGSGSYNEQFF | TGTGCCAGCGGGGTGGGGTCCGGCTCCTACAATGAGCAGTTCTTC
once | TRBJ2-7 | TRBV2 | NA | CASLNGPEQYF | TGTGCCAGCCTGAATGGTCCCGAGCAGTACTTC
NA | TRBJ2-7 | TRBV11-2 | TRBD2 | CASSSTSGVYEQYF | TGTGCCAGCAGCTCGACTAGCGGGGTCTACGAGCAGTACTTC
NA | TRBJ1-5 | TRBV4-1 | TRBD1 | CASSTRGDQPQHF | TGCGCCAGCAGCACCAGGGGGGATCAGCCCCAGCATTTT
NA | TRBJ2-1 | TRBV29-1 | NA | CSVDRSSEQFF | TGCAGCGTTGACCGCAGTAGTGAGCAGTTCTTC
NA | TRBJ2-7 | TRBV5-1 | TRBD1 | CASRDRYTYEQYF | TGCGCCAGCCGGGACAGGTACACCTACGAGCAGTACTTC
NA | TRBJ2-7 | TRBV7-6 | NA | CASSLAGGSDEQYF | TGTGCCAGCAGCTTAGCCGGGGGATCAGACGAGCAGTACTTC
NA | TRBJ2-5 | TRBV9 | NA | CASSEGGYQETQYF | TGTGCCAGCAGCGAGGGGGGGTACCAAGAGACCCAGTACTTC
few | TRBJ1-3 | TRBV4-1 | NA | CASSPLIGNTIYF | TGCGCCAGCAGCCCCCTCATTGGAAACACCATATATTTT
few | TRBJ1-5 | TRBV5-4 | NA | CASSLSPNQPQHF | TGTGCCAGCAGCTTGAGTCCCAATCAGCCCCAGCATTTT
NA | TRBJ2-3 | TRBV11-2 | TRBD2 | CASSSGTSGVPQYF | TGTGCCAGCAGCTCTGGGACTAGCGGGGTCCCTCAGTATTTT
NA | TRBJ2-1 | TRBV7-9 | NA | CARGDEQFF | TGTGCCAGGGGGGACGAACAGTTCTTC
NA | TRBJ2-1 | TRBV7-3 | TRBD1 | CASSQGVGGYNEQFF | TGTGCCAGCAGCCAGGGGGTTGGGGGCTACAATGAGCAGTTCTTC
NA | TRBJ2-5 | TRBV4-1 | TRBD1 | CASSQGEGAQETQYF | TGCGCCAGCAGCCAAGGTGAGGGGGCCCAAGAGACCCAGTACTTC
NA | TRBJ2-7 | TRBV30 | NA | CAWTPSRAYEQYF | TGTGCCTGGACCCCTAGCCGGGCCTACGAGCAGTACTTC
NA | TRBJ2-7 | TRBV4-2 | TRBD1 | CASSATGALYEQYF | TGTGCCAGCAGCGCGACAGGGGCACTCTACGAGCAGTACTTC
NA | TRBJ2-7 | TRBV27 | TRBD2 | CASRSREYEQYF | TGTGCCAGCCGTTCGCGGGAGTACGAGCAGTACTTC
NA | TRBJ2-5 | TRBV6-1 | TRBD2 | CASSGGGSGGWETQYF | TGTGCCAGCAGTGGTGGTGGTAGCGGGGGCTGGGAGACCCAGTACTTC
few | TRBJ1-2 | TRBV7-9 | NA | CASSRQVSDGYTF | TGTGCCAGCAGCCGACAGGTCTCTGATGGCTACACCTTC
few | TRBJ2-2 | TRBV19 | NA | CASSGLNTGELFF | TGTGCCAGTAGTGGGCTTAACACCGGGGAGCTGTTTTTT
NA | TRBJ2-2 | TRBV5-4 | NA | CATSNTGELFF | TGTGCCACCTCCAACACCGGGGAGCTGTTTTTT
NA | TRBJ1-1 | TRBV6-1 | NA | CASSEERVNTEAFF | TGTGCCAGCAGTGAAGAAAGGGTGAACACTGAAGCTTTCTTT
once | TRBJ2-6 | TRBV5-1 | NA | CASSPGPSSGANVLTF | TGCGCCAGCAGCCCCGGGCCGAGCTCTGGGGCCAACGTCCTGACTTTC
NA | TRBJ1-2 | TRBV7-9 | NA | CASSLGGVEWNYGYTF | TGTGCCAGCAGCTTGGGAGGGGTTGAATGGAACTATGGCTACACCTTC
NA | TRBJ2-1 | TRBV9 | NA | CASSVEGGNEQFF | TGTGCCAGCAGCGTAGAAGGAGGGAATGAGCAGTTCTTC
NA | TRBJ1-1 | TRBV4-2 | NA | CASSQDGVGHTEAFF | TGTGCCAGCAGCCAAGATGGCGTCGGACACACTGAAGCTTTCTTT
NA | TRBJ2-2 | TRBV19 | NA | CASSMGRGADMFF | TGTGCCAGTAGTATGGGGCGAGGGGCGGATATGTTTTTT
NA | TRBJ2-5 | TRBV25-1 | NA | CASSDGSVMGETQYF | TGTGCCAGCAGTGATGGTTCGGTTATGGGAGAGACCCAGTACTTC
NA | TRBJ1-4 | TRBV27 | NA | CASPTGPTNEKLFF | TGTGCCAGCCCCACAGGGCCCACTAATGAAAAACTGTTTTTT
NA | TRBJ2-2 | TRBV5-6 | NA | CASSGGGGGELFF | TGTGCCAGCAGCGGGGGAGGAGGCGGGGAGCTGTTTTTT
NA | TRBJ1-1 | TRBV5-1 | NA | CASSSGQGYDTEAFF | TGCGCCAGCAGCTCCGGCCAGGGATATGACACTGAAGCTTTCTTT
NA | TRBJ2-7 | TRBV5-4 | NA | CASGNKDRTYEQYF | TGTGCCAGCGGAAATAAAGATCGGACCTACGAGCAGTACTTC
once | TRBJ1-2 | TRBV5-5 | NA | CASSPWGGSVFSPNYGYTF | TGTGCCAGCAGCCCATGGGGGGGCAGCGTATTCTCTCCTAACTATGGCTACACCTTC
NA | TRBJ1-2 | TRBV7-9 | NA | CASSLEDVRDSRRVYGYTF | TGTGCCAGCAGCTTAGAAGATGTCAGAGATTCCCGGAGGGTATATGGCTACACCTTC
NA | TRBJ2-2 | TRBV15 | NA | CATSIERATGELFF | TGTGCCACCAGCATAGAAAGAGCGACCGGGGAGCTGTTTTTT
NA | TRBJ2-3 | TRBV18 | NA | CASSPPIRDTDTQYF | TGTGCCAGCTCACCACCGATCAGGGACACAGATACGCAGTATTTT
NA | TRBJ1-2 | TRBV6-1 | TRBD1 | CASSALGQGADGYTF | TGTGCCAGCAGTGCGTTGGGACAGGGGGCGGATGGCTACACCTTC
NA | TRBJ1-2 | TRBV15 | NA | CATSRDRVGTNYGYTF | TGTGCCACCAGCAGAGATCGGGTAGGGACTAACTATGGCTACACCTTC
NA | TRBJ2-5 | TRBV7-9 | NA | CASSPNPGETQYF | TGTGCCAGCAGCCCCAACCCAGGGGAGACCCAGTACTTC
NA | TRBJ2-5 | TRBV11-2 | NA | CASSLDGGGAYQETQYF | TGTGCCAGCAGCTTAGATGGTGGGGGGGCGTACCAAGAGACCCAGTACTTC